These 23 T cell receptor beta chains were sequenced from one sample in a study of human T cells and chemical hapten exposure. Described time point: pre-sensitization, week 0. The sample's treatment: therapeutic diphenylcyclopropenone sensitization with weekly scalp DPC. TCRdb independently ran MiXCR on the RACE reads; one entry per CDR3 protein. The data contain under 50,000 distinct CDR3 sequences, roughly 7.6% of them singletons. This specimen consisted of whole blood, obtained in connection with sensitization to the hapten diphenylcyclopropenone (DPC). The origin of the receptors is a woman in her forties or fifties with alopecia areata. Some clones in this sample may be carry-over from other donors' samples.

This chain links TRBV5-1 with TRBJ2-7; no firm D call. V was cut by 1 base and J by 5 bases, with 10 bases left in between. CDR1 and CDR2 from the germline V gene are SGHRS and YFSETQ. The CDR3 is 13 residues long. The CDR3 region has the DNA TGCGCCAGCAGCTTGACGGTGACCAACGAGCAGTACTTC. The encoded protein is CASSLTVTNEQYF.

This clonotype was recorded many times. As DNA, the CDR3 is TGTGCCACCAGTGATAACCTAGCAGGTGCAGATACGCAGTATTTT. Protein sequence: CATSDNLAGADTQYF. V is TRBV24-1 and J is TRBJ2-3; a possible D gene is TRBD2 (5 bases). The V end was cut by 3 bases, the J end by 4 bases, with 13 bases between. Germline loops: CDR1 KGHDR, CDR2 SFDVKD. This CDR3 has 15 residues.

This clonotype was detected many times. V usage is TRBV29-1 and J usage is TRBJ2-3, with 9 nucleotides matching TRBD2. The CDR3 is 16 residues long. V trimming: 4 bases; J trimming: 4 bases; junction bases outside the gene matches: 12. Looked up from germline, CDR1 is SQVTM and CDR2 is ANQGSEA. Written as DNA, the CDR3 is TGCAGCGTTGGGGTTAGCGGGAGTGGAAAGGCAGATACGCAGTATTTT. It translates to CSVGVSGSGKADTQYF.

By share, this clonotype ranks as medium-sized (0.01 to 0.1%). This chain connects TRBV10-2 to TRBJ1-4; D gene unclear. This CDR3 has 12 residues. V was shortened by 3 bases and J by 8 bases, with 7 bases between the two germline ends. Per germline, CDR1 WSHSY and CDR2 SAAADI. CDR3 in DNA: TGCGCCAGCAGTGAATTGGGAGAAAAACTGTTTTTT. Translated, it gives CASSELGEKLFF.

This clonotype was seen at least ten times. The junction shows a germline mismatch at one end, possibly a read error. The chain uses TRBV3-1 and TRBJ2-7, with D unclear. CDR1 is LGHDT, CDR2 YNNKEL, per germline (reference sequence). This CDR3 has 13 amino acids. Written as DNA, the CDR3 is TGTGCCAGCAGCCAAGATCCGCGTAACCGCTTGGACTTC. It codes for CASSQDPRNRLDF.

The gene calls are TRBV6-2 or TRBV6-3 and TRBJ2-3, with 13 bases fitting TRBD2. CDR1 MNHEY and CDR2 SVGEGT come from the germline V gene. This CDR3 spans 18 amino acids. V was pared by 2 bases and J by 2 bases, with 7 bases of the junction left unmatched. The CDR3 loop reads CASSYVPGLAGVTDTQYF. CDR3 sequence (DNA): TGTGCCAGCAGTTACGTTCCAGGACTAGCGGGAGTCACAGATACGCAGTATTTT.

The chain carries TRBV5-4 and TRBJ2-1, with D possibly TRBD1 on 6 matching bases. CDR1 SGHNT and CDR2 YYREEE come from the germline V gene (reference sequence). The V end lost 2 bases, the J end lost 5 bases, and 8 bases lay between the germline ends. The CDR3 is 13 amino acids. The CDR3 DNA reads TGTGCCAGCAGCTTTGGACAGAACAATGAGCAGTTCTTC. The encoded protein is CASSFGQNNEQFF.

This clonotype was recorded at least ten times. The J gene is TRBJ1-5, the V gene TRBV5-1, with D possibly matching TRBD1 (5 bases). Trimming took 4 bases from V and 0 from J, leaving 8 bases between them. The CDR3 extends over 14 amino acids. CDR1 is SGHRS and CDR2 is YFSETQ in the germline V gene. CDR3 sequence: CASSADSSNQPQHF. CDR3 nucleotides: TGCGCCAGCAGCGCTGACAGTAGCAATCAGCCCCAGCATTTT.

This clonotype was found a few times. This chain joins TRBV29-1 and TRBJ1-1; TRBD1 agrees at 7 bases. Germline CDR1 reads SQVTM; CDR2 reads ANQGSEA. The CDR3 length is 14 residues. The V segment lost 6 bases and the J segment 1 base; nucleotides outside the gene matches: 8. CDR3 residues: CSVSAGQKNTEAFF. CDR3 nucleotide sequence: TGCAGCGTCAGCGCGGGACAGAAGAACACTGAAGCTTTCTTT.

This clonotype was detected only a few times. The genes are TRBV6-1 and TRBJ1-5; 7 bases agree with TRBD1. Trimming took 8 bases from V and 6 from J; bases not matched to a gene: 13. Looked up from germline, CDR1 is MNHNS and CDR2 is SASEGT. The CDR3 totals 15 residues. CDR3 loop: CASRRDSENSQPQHF. The CDR3 DNA follows: TGTGCCAGCCGCCGGGACAGCGAGAATAGTCAGCCCCAGCATTTT.

This clonotype was counted ten times or more. This chain links TRBV29-1 with TRBJ2-5; a weak D match, TRBD2 (6 bases). Trimming cost V 6 bases and J 4 bases, with 12 bases left between them. The CDR3 consists of 12 residues. CDR1 and CDR2 (germline): SQVTM, ANQGSEA. CDR3 sequence (DNA): TGCAGCGTCAACACAGCGGGAGAGACCCAGTACTTC. As protein: CSVNTAGETQYF.

This clonotype showed up just a few times. The chain carries TRBV29-1 and TRBJ1-1; D not resolved. This CDR3 is built from 13 residues. Per germline, CDR1 SQVTM and CDR2 ANQGSEA. V gave up 3 bases and J gave up 3 bases, with 11 bases separating them. CDR3 in amino acids: CSVEAQWDTEAFF. The CDR3 nucleotides are TGCAGCGTTGAGGCCCAGTGGGACACTGAAGCTTTCTTT. Drawing the rest from reference TRBV29-1 and TRBJ1-1, the complete variable domain is SAVISQKPSRDICQRGTSLTIQCQVDSQVTMMFWYRQQPGQSLTLIATANQGSEATYESGFVIDKFPISRPNLTFSTLTVSNMSPEDSSIYLCSVEAQWDTEAFFGQGTRLTVV.

The table lists this clonotype with many counts. The V and J genes are TRBV7-3 and TRBJ2-1; 11 bases match TRBD1. V gave up 1 base and J gave up 8 bases; unmatched junction bases: 7. This CDR3 region has 16 residues. From germline, CDR1 is SGHTA and CDR2 FQGTGA. In DNA, the CDR3 is TGTGCCAGCAGCTTAAAAAGGACAGGGGGCTTTGATGAGCAGTTCTTC. Protein sequence: CASSLKRTGGFDEQFF. The full variable domain, completed using reference TRBV7-3 and TRBJ2-1, is GAGVSQTPSNKVTEKGKYVELRCDPISGHTALYWYRQSLGQGPEFLIYFQGTGAADDSGLPNDRFFAVRPEGSVSTLKIQRTERGDSAVYLCASSLKRTGGFDEQFFGPGTRLTVL.

A note on this clonotype: This clone may be a read error of a much larger clone one base away. This chain links TRBV15 with TRBJ1-5; no clear D gene. V lost 11 bases and J lost 0, with 14 bases in between. Germline V gene sequence: CDR1 LNHNV, CDR2 YYDKDF (reference sequence). The CDR3 covers 14 residues. The CDR3 region has the DNA TGTGCCCCTGACTGGTGGAGTAGCAATCAGCCCCAGCATTTT. This gives the protein CAPDWWSSNQPQHF.

This chain joins TRBV6-2 or TRBV6-3 and TRBJ2-1, with 7 bases identical to TRBD2. V shed 2 bases, J shed 5 bases, and the junction held 3 bases outside the gene matches. CDR3 length equals 14 residues. Germline CDR1 reads MNHEY; CDR2 reads SVGEGT. The CDR3 DNA sequence: TGTGCCAGCAGTTACAGGACTAGAAACAATGAGCAGTTCTTC. It yields the protein CASSYRTRNNEQFF.

This chain joins TRBV29-1 and TRBJ1-2; TRBD1 matches 9 bases. Germline V gives CDR1 SQVTM, CDR2 ANQGSEA. The CDR3 extends over 13 amino acids. V was pared by 5 bases and J by 3 bases, with 4 bases of the junction left unmatched. DNA of the CDR3: TGCAGCGTTTCGGACAGGGGAGACTATGGCTACACCTTC. Its protein is CSVSDRGDYGYTF.

This sequence joins TRBV6-6 and TRBJ2-7, with 7 bases fitting TRBD2. Germline CDR1 and CDR2: MNHNY and SVGAGI (reference sequence). The trim removed 2 bases at V and 0 bases at J, leaving 4 bases unmatched. The CDR3 extends over 15 amino acids. The chain's CDR3 is CASSYPSGNSYEQYF. DNA for the CDR3: TGTGCCAGCAGTTACCCTAGCGGAAACTCCTACGAGCAGTACTTC.

This clonotype was seen a few times. A read error may account for a junction end that differs from germline. CDR3 DNA: TGTGTCAGCAGCTTGGATCCTGGCCAGACCTTC. Translation gives CVSSLDPGQTF. The chain employs TRBV5-5 and TRBJ1-2; D call uncertain. The germline gives CDR1 SGHKS, CDR2 YYEKEE (reference sequence). This CDR3 contains 11 residues.

Many counts were recorded for this clonotype. This chain joins TRBV6-1 and TRBJ2-3; 10 bases line up with TRBD2. The V gene end was trimmed by 6 bases and the J gene end by 5 bases; junction bases not matched to a gene: 14. This CDR3 region has 17 residues. Germline V gene sequence: CDR1 MNHNS, CDR2 SASEGT. In DNA form, the CDR3 reads TGTGCCAGCAGAAGAATGGGGCTAGCGGGAGATGGAGATACGCAGTATTTT. It yields the protein CASRRMGLAGDGDTQYF.

This chain joins TRBV6-4 and TRBJ2-7; 7 bases align to TRBD2. Trimming removed 3 bases from V and 4 bases from J; junction bases left unmatched: 12. CDR1 is MRHNA, CDR2 SNTAGT, per germline. This CDR3 has 16 residues. CDR3 sequence: CASSDTSDWRAYEQYF. The CDR3 coding sequence is TGTGCCAGCAGTGATACTAGCGATTGGAGGGCATACGAGCAGTACTTC.

This clonotype was detected many times. The chain joins TRBV10-2 to TRBJ2-7; TRBD1 is a possible D gene (6 bases). V was clipped by 7 bases and J by 0 bases, with 13 bases between them. This CDR3 has 14 residues. Germline V gives CDR1 WSHSY, CDR2 SAAADI. The CDR3 nucleotides read TGCGCCAGCACCCAGACAGGATTCTCCTACGAGCAGTACTTC. Protein: CASTQTGFSYEQYF.

This clonotype was counted ten times or more. The genes are TRBV7-3 and TRBJ2-7; 7 positions agree with TRBD2. Germline V lookup: CDR1 SGHTA, CDR2 FQGTGA. V shed 6 bases and J 3 bases; nucleotides not matched to a gene: 8. The CDR3 runs 14 residues. The CDR3 bases are TGTGCCAGCAGTTCGTTCGGGGGGAACTACGAGCAGTACTTC. Protein: CASSSFGGNYEQYF.

Only a few counts were recorded for this clonotype. The chain recombines TRBV7-2 with TRBJ2-6, with D possibly matching TRBD1 (5 bases). The germline V gene encodes CDR1 SGHTA and CDR2 FQGNSA. V was clipped by 3 bases and J by 0 bases, with 12 bases between them. The CDR3 runs 17 residues. CDR3 coding DNA: TGTGCCAGCAGCTTTAGATCCAGGGACTCTGGGGCCAACGTCCTGACTTTC. As protein: CASSFRSRDSGANVLTF.